The 14 T cell receptor beta chains presented below share a single source sample, sequenced in a study of T-cell reconstitution after alpha-beta-depleted transplantation in children. Library preparation (for TCRbeta) was performed with unique molecular identifiers. Using its own MiXCR run on the PCR reads, TCRdb lists one record per CDR3 protein. The data contain under 850,000 distinct CDR3 sequences, less than 15% of them seen just once; the ten biggest clones take up roughly 0.84%. Source: PBMCs, taken before TCRalphabeta/CD19-depleted stem cell transplant. Receptor source: a girl between 2 and 10 years old with congenital amegakaryocytic thrombocytopenia, due to receive a stem cell transplant.

The chain uses TRBV20-1 and TRBJ2-7; the D gene could be TRBD1 or TRBD2 (5 bases each). V was cut by 3 bases and J by 3 bases, with 15 bases left in between. CDR1 DFQATT and CDR2 SNEGSKA come from the germline V gene (reference sequence). CDR3 size: 14 residues. The CDR3, as DNA: TGCAGTGCTAGGCCCGGGACCGCAATCTACGAGCAGTACTTC. Protein sequence: CSARPGTAIYEQYF.

At least ten counts were recorded for this clonotype. V and J are TRBV7-2 and TRBJ1-2; D may be TRBD1 (6 bases). The ends were cut back, 5 bases at V and 1 base at J, with 8 bases in the middle. Germline CDR1 and CDR2: SGHTA and FQGNSA. CDR3 length: 13 amino acids. This CDR3 is CASSTGSNYGYTF. The CDR3 DNA follows: TGTGCCAGCAGCACAGGGAGTAACTATGGCTACACCTTC.

This clonotype was picked up a small number of times. The rearrangement joins TRBV5-1 to TRBJ2-1; possibly TRBD1 for D (5 bases). The CDR3 is 13 residues long. Germline lookup yields CDR1 SGHRS and CDR2 YFSETQ. V was trimmed by 4 bases and J by 7 bases, leaving 12 bases between them. CDR3 protein: CASSAGAYNEQFF. In DNA form, the CDR3 reads TGCGCCAGCAGCGCTGGGGCTTATAATGAGCAGTTCTTC.

This clonotype occurred a few times. This chain joins TRBV4-1 and TRBJ2-3; 13 bases align to TRBD2. The CDR3 is 18 residues long. Germline CDR1 MGHRA, CDR2 YSYEKL. The ends lost 0 bases at V and 0 bases at J; junction bases unmatched: 3. The CDR3 is CASSQETGLAGSTDTQYF. CDR3 in DNA: TGCGCCAGCAGCCAAGAGACGGGACTAGCGGGAAGCACAGATACGCAGTATTTT.

This clonotype has a count of ten or more. V gene TRBV12-3 or TRBV12-4 combines with J gene TRBJ2-7; D is possibly TRBD2 (6 bases). The CDR3 loop spans 14 amino acids. V lost 7 bases, J lost 0 bases, and 13 bases lay in between. As DNA, the CDR3 is TGTGCCAGCAATAAGGGGCGGGACTCCTACGAGCAGTACTTC. Protein: CASNKGRDSYEQYF.

Many counts were recorded for this clonotype. The V call is TRBV20-1, the J call TRBJ2-7; unclear D gene. CDR3 length: 13 amino acids. Germline-derived CDR1 and CDR2 are DFQATT and SNEGSKA (reference sequence). The germline V and J ends were trimmed by 0 bases and 6 bases, with 12 bases remaining between them. As DNA, the CDR3 is TGCAGTGCTAGAGATCCTGCGAGCCTCGAGCAGTACTTC. This sequence encodes CSARDPASLEQYF.

This clonotype occurred many times. The V and J genes are TRBV7-9 and TRBJ1-5; perhaps TRBD1 as D (5 bases). Trimming removed 3 bases from V and 2 bases from J, with 14 bases in between. CDR1 is SEHNR and CDR2 is FQNEAQ in the germline V gene (reference sequence). This CDR3 region has 16 residues. CDR3 in amino acids: CASSLGGTRGNQPQHF. The CDR3 nucleotides read TGTGCCAGCAGCTTGGGAGGGACCCGGGGCAATCAGCCCCAGCATTTT.

The J gene is TRBJ2-1, the V gene TRBV11-3; no firm D call. Germline V gives CDR1 SGHNT, CDR2 YENEEA. This CDR3 is 15 amino acids long. Trimming pared 5 bases from V and 1 base from J, leaving 12 bases between. CDR3 DNA: TGTGCCAGCAGCCCAGACCTGGCTTCCTACAATGAGCAGTTCTTC. Translating gives CASSPDLASYNEQFF.

This clonotype was picked up many times. This chain uses TRBV20-1 with TRBJ1-5, with a weak D call TRBD1 (5 bases). Germline loops: CDR1 DFQATT, CDR2 SNEGSKA (reference sequence). Trimming pared 6 bases from V and 5 bases from J, leaving 14 bases between. The CDR3 is made up of 13 amino acids. The CDR3, as DNA: TGCAGTGCCGTCATGGGGCTGGATCAGCCCCAGCATTTT. Amino acid sequence: CSAVMGLDQPQHF.

This clonotype was recorded at least ten times. The rearrangement links TRBV7-9 to TRBJ2-7, with D hard to call. CDR1 is SEHNR, CDR2 FQNEAQ, per germline (reference sequence). The CDR3 length is 11 residues. Trimming removed 5 bases at V and 6 bases at J, with 8 bases between. CDR3 sequence reads: CASSLRVEQYF. The CDR3 DNA follows: TGTGCCAGCAGCCTCCGGGTCGAGCAGTACTTC.

The gene calls are TRBV20-1 and TRBJ2-1, with TRBD2 matching 10 bases. Germline CDR1 is DFQATT and CDR2 is SNEGSKA (reference sequence). Trimming at V came to 4 bases and at J to 7 bases, leaving 7 bases not matched to a gene. This CDR3 comprises 14 residues. The CDR3: CSATGTSDGNEQFF. CDR3 coding DNA: TGCAGTGCTACCGGGACTAGCGATGGGAATGAGCAGTTCTTC.

The gene calls are TRBV28 and TRBJ2-7; TRBD2 agrees at 12 bases. Germline CDR1 MDHEN, CDR2 SYDVKM. V gave up 6 bases and J gave up 3 bases; unmatched junction bases: 18. The CDR3 covers 19 residues. CDR3 region: CASSFLWTSGTTTSYEQYF. Here the CDR3 DNA reads TGTGCCAGCAGCTTCTTGTGGACTAGCGGGACCACCACCAGCTACGAGCAGTACTTC. The entire variable domain, with the rest obtained from reference TRBV28 and TRBJ2-7, is as follows: DVKVTQSSRYLVKRTGEKVFLECVQDMDHENMFWYRQDPGLGLRLIYFSYDVKMKEKGDIPEGYSVSREKKERFSLILESASTNQTSMYLCASSFLWTSGTTTSYEQYFGPGTRLTVT.

This clonotype appeared a few times. The chain employs TRBV29-1 and TRBJ2-6; D unclear. Per the germline V gene, CDR1 is SQVTM and CDR2 is ANQGSEA. The CDR3 spans 15 residues. V dropped 2 bases and J dropped 2 bases, with 10 bases sitting between them. The chain's CDR3 is CSVETRKTGANVLTF. The CDR3 DNA reads as TGCAGCGTTGAAACGAGAAAAACTGGGGCCAACGTCCTGACTTTC.

In regard to this clonotype: A much larger clone is a single base away; this may be a read error. V usage is TRBV5-1 and J usage is TRBJ2-3; 8 nucleotides match TRBD2. Germline loops: CDR1 SGHRS, CDR2 YFSETQ. After removal of 1 base from V and 8 bases from J, the junction contained 3 bases not matched to a gene. The CDR3 totals 13 residues. The CDR3 DNA reads TGCGCCAGCAGCTTGAGCGGGAGAGGTACGCAGTATTTT. Its translation is CASSLSGRGTQYF.